What follows is one T cell receptor beta chain and its context. Its target antigen remains unknown. Per-nucleotide qualities are absent, and no much larger clonotype sits a single base away. The data derive from a study of T-cell reconstitution after alpha-beta-depleted transplantation in children (dated by TCRdb to the mid-2010s). Notes on the research overall: The study quantitatively tracked T-cell immune reconstitution after TCRalphabeta/CD19-depleted allogeneic hematopoietic cell transplantation in children using TCR repertoire profiling.

Library construction relied on PCR. Instrument on record: Illumina HiSeq 2500. TCR library preparation used molecular barcoding, with unique molecular identifiers applied to normalize quantification of the TCRbeta repertoire. TCRdb's own reprocessing of the public reads used fastp at Q25 and MiXCR and kept productive beta chains. Identical CDR3 protein sequences are pooled into one entry, listed with their most common genes and DNA. The sample contains about 340,000 distinct CDR3 sequences, roughly 17% of them found a single time. Just over 40% of the sample is held by the ten biggest clonotypes. The treatment or condition label, as the study defines it: allogeneic hematopoietic cell transplantation with graft depleted of TCRalphabeta T cells and CD19 B cells. The transplant recipients were children given TCRalphabeta/CD19-depleted allogeneic hematopoietic cell grafts. What the research found in general, with its limitations: Hyperexpanded clone frequencies declined over subsequent months; after one year, T-cell counts and TCRbeta diversity were mostly attributed to newly produced T cells. About two months after transplant, the apparently early recovery of alphabetaT-cell counts reportedly depended on just several hundred clones that had expanded rapidly and came from non-depleted graft cells. In some patients, high TCRbeta diversity at day 60 was attributed to recipient T cells and intrathymic progenitors that had survived conditioning.

Spanning cysteine to phenylalanine, the CDR3 consists of 15 amino acids. CDR3 DNA only is kept here, 45 bases in frame from base 1. V is pruned by 0 bases and J by 5 bases, leaving 9 bases of the junction without a gene match. Looking up the germline V gene (reference sequence) yields CDR1 DFQATT and CDR2 SNEGSKA. This clonotype was sampled from a male patient aged 2-10 years who had a stem cell transplant for acute lymphoblastic leukemia, so the T cells may come from the graft donor. The rearranged chain carries TRBV20-1 and TRBJ1-1; 7 central nucleotides agree with TRBD1. Sequenced here: PBMCs, mostly from graft donor cells, sampled 360 days after TCRalphabeta/CD19-depleted stem cell transplant. The CDR3 amino acid sequence is: CSARDPRQGRTEAFF. The sequenced DNA: TGCAGTGCTAGAGATCCCCGACAGGGTAGGACTGAAGCTTTCTTT.